Sequencing of this TCR beta chain was carried out in a study of blood T cell repertoires in COVID-19. The wider study: PBMCs, B-cell-depleted T cells, or T cells were the source of the cDNA or gDNA that made up the material.

Participants, about 18 to 89 years old, spanned under 25 US areas. Authors' processing steps: By means of reference gene primer amplification, nucleated cell counts were estimated. TCRdb's copy holds only in-frame clones and misses some; the assay was immunoSEQ multiplex PCR. V, J and clone size derive from that table, while D and trimming were established from the DNA sequence. The sample lists a few hundred thousand clones; around nine tenths were seen once. V lost 8 bases, J lost 5 bases, and 10 bases stayed unmatched. Germline V gene lookup returns CDR1 MNHEY and CDR2 SVGAGI. The CDR3 loop spans 14 amino acids.

This clonotype was sampled from a woman aged 25 to 39 who had been exposed to COVID-19. Sequencing input: PBMCs or T cells enriched from blood (not recorded which). This chain links TRBV6-5 with TRBJ2-7, with 9 bases lining up with TRBD2. This CDR3 is CASLGLRGGNEQYF. The CDR3 nucleotides are TGTGCCAGCCTGGGCTTGCGGGGGGGAAACGAGCAGTACTTC.